The 28 T cell receptor beta chains below come from one sample, sequenced in a study of T cell responses to AZD1222 COVID-19 vaccine. The assay was immunoSEQ multiplex PCR, and TCRdb's table has in-frame clones only and misses some. This sample has more than 85,000 clones, with approximately 84% found just once. Sequencing used peripheral blood, obtained 28 days after the second AZD1222 dose. These TCRs come from an adult who received the AZD1222 COVID-19 vaccine.

The chain has TRBV5-1 and TRBJ1-6; no clear D. Looked up from germline, CDR1 is SGHRS and CDR2 is YFSETQ. The CDR3 contains 12 residues. V lost 0 bases to trimming and J lost 8 bases, with 3 bases between them. This chain's CDR3 is CASSLGDSPLHF. The CDR3 nucleotides are TGCGCCAGCAGCTTGGGCGATTCACCCCTCCACTTT.

This chain uses TRBV11-2 with TRBJ2-3, with D unresolved. This CDR3 comprises 14 residues. Trimming shortened V by 3 bases and J by 10 bases, and 17 bases separated the two germline ends. Germline assignment: CDR1 SGHAT and CDR2 FQNNGV. This CDR3 is CASSLRLGLSAQYF. CDR3 nucleotide sequence: TGTGCCAGCAGCTTGAGACTTGGGCTGAGTGCGCAGTATTTT.

This chain uses TRBV10-3 with TRBJ1-6; 7 nucleotides agree with TRBD1. The CDR3 runs to 15 residues. V was pared by 0 bases and J by 19 bases, with 15 bases of the junction left unmatched. Germline loops: CDR1 ENHRY, CDR2 SYGVKD. DNA of the CDR3: TGTGCCATCAGTGAGTCGGGGACAGCCTCCGCTTATCAACACTTT. This gives the protein CAISESGTASAYQHF.

This chain links TRBV12-3 or TRBV12-4 with TRBJ1-1; tentative D call: TRBD1 (6 bases). Between the trimmed V and J ends, which lost 5 bases and 1 base, there was a span of 8 bases. This CDR3 is built from 13 residues. CDR3 loop: CASSRQENTEAFF. The CDR3 nucleotides are TGTGCCAGCAGTCGACAGGAGAACACTGAAGCTTTCTTT.

This chain joins TRBV7-3 and TRBJ2-2; TRBD1 matches at 11 bases. The J segment lost 5 bases and the V segment lost 8 bases, leaving 4 bases of the junction unmatched. Germline V gives CDR1 SGHTA, CDR2 FQGTGA. CDR3 length: 14 amino acids. The CDR3 loop reads CASGQGAQTGELFF. In DNA form, the CDR3 reads TGTGCCAGCGGACAGGGGGCTCAAACCGGGGAGCTGTTTTTT.

V and J are TRBV18 and TRBJ2-7; 10 bases are shared with TRBD2. The CDR3 contains 18 residues. Germline V lookup: CDR1 KGHSH, CDR2 LQKENI. The J segment lost 2 bases and the V segment lost 3 bases, leaving 13 bases of the junction unmatched. The CDR3 here is CASSPGAPSGSSAYEQYF. DNA for the CDR3: TGTGCCAGCTCACCTGGTGCCCCTAGCGGGAGTAGCGCCTACGAGCAGTACTTC.

Here the CDR3 DNA reads TGCAGTGCTAGTGGCAGGACAGGGGAATCTGAAGCTTTCTTT. This translates into CSASGRTGESEAFF. This rearrangement joins TRBV20-1 to TRBJ1-1; 9 bases fit TRBD1. This CDR3 is built from 14 residues. Germline V gives CDR1 DFQATT, CDR2 SNEGSKA (reference sequence). With V trimmed by 3 bases and J by 6 bases, 8 bases remained unmatched.

The J gene is TRBJ1-2, the V gene TRBV4-1; tentatively, D is TRBD1 (5 bases). Between the trimmed V and J ends, which lost 0 bases and 6 bases, there was a span of 14 bases. The V gene's germline CDR1 is MGHRA and CDR2 YSYEKL. There are 15 residues in the CDR3. CDR3 sequence: CASSQDMVRGDGYTF. The DNA for the CDR3 is TGCGCCAGCAGCCAAGATATGGTGAGGGGCGATGGCTACACCTTC.

The CDR3 region has the DNA TGTGCCAGCAGGGCCTTGGGAAGCAAGAACTATGGCTACACCTTC. This sequence encodes CASRALGSKNYGYTF. This chain connects TRBV2 to TRBJ1-2; unclear D gene. CDR3 length: 15 amino acids. The V gene lost 6 bases and the J gene lost 2 bases, with 16 bases spanning the gap. Germline V gene lookup returns CDR1 SNHLY and CDR2 FYNNEI. Based on the CDR3 plus reference TRBV2 and TRBJ1-2, the full variable domain is EPEVTQTPSHQVTQMGQEVILRCVPISNHLYFYWYRQILGQKVEFLVSFYNNEISEKSEIFDDQFSVERPDGSNFTLKIRSTKLEDSAMYFCASRALGSKNYGYTFGSGTRLTVV.

This chain uses TRBV6-2 or TRBV6-3 with TRBJ2-4; the match to TRBD1 covers 7 bases. In germline, CDR1 is MNHEY, CDR2 SVGEGT. Losses at the gene ends were 2 bases for V and 4 bases for J; bases not matched to a gene: 5. The CDR3 contains 15 residues. As DNA, the CDR3 is TGTGCCAGCAGTTACCCCGGGACAGCTAAAAACATTCAGTACTTC. Encoded protein: CASSYPGTAKNIQYF.

This chain links TRBV7-3 with TRBJ2-1; 13 bases are shared with TRBD2. The CDR3 sequence is 15 residues long. Germline V gene data show CDR1 as SGHTA and CDR2 as FQGTGA. The ends lost 5 bases at V and 6 bases at J; junction bases unmatched: 4. Here the CDR3 DNA reads TGTGCCAGCAGCCCCGGGACTAGCGGGGTCAATGAGCAGTTCTTC. It encodes CASSPGTSGVNEQFF.

The V call is TRBV18, the J call TRBJ2-5, with a possible D match to TRBD1 (6 bases). The CDR3 sequence is 14 residues long. Trimming pared 0 bases from V and 5 bases from J, leaving 10 bases between. Germline V gene data show CDR1 as KGHSH and CDR2 as LQKENI. The chain's CDR3 is CASSPPTGMETQYF. CDR3 coding DNA: TGTGCCAGCTCACCACCTACAGGGATGGAGACCCAGTACTTC.

This chain links TRBV3-1 (or the pseudogene TRBV3-2) with TRBJ1-2; D gene uncertain. Germline CDR1 is LGHDT and CDR2 is YNNKEL (reference sequence). Trimming removed 3 bases from V and 2 bases from J, with 10 bases in between. This CDR3 region has 14 residues. The CDR3 protein is CASSQKTENYGYTF. CDR3 nucleotide sequence: TGTGCCAGCAGCCAGAAGACGGAGAACTATGGCTACACCTTC.

This sequence joins TRBV28 and TRBJ2-5, with D unresolved. The CDR3 sequence is 16 residues long. Trimming left V 0 bases short and J 2 bases short, with 13 bases between. Germline V gene data show CDR1 as MDHEN and CDR2 as SYDVKM. The DNA of the CDR3 is TGTGCCAGCAGTTTATGGATGGCAGGCGATCAAGAGACCCAGTACTTC. It translates to CASSLWMAGDQETQYF.

The V gene is TRBV5-5, the J gene TRBJ1-1; D is perhaps TRBD1 (6 bases). The V gene lost 1 base and the J gene lost 5 bases, with 12 bases spanning the gap. Germline V gene sequence: CDR1 SGHKS, CDR2 YYEKEE (reference sequence). This CDR3 has 14 amino acids. CDR3 loop: CASSLLQGKTEAFF. The CDR3 DNA is TGTGCCAGCAGCTTGTTACAGGGTAAGACTGAAGCTTTCTTT. The full variable domain, rest sourced from reference TRBV5-5 and TRBJ1-1, is DAGVTQSPTHLIKTRGQQVTLRCSPISGHKSVSWYQQVLGQGPQFIFQYYEKEERGRGNFPDRFSARQFPNYSSELNVNALLLGDSALYLCASSLLQGKTEAFFGQGTRLTVV.

This CDR3 reads CASSEAGDHGELFF. The CDR3, as DNA: TGTGCCAGCAGTGAAGCGGGAGATCACGGGGAGCTGTTTTTT. This chain links TRBV6-4 with TRBJ2-2, with TRBD2 identical over 8 bases. Germline loops: CDR1 MRHNA, CDR2 SNTAGT. This CDR3 spans 14 amino acids. V lost 3 bases and J lost 7; bases outside the gene matches: 4.

CDR3 amino acids: CASSPANRGNYGYTF. As DNA, the CDR3 is TGTGCCAGCAGCCCGGCGAACAGGGGAAACTATGGCTACACCTTC. The chain recombines TRBV7-2 with TRBJ1-2; 7 bases fit TRBD1. CDR3 length equals 15 residues. Germline CDR1 reads SGHTA; CDR2 reads FQGNSA. With V trimmed by 5 bases and J by 2 bases, 8 bases remained unmatched.

The chain carries TRBV11-1 and TRBJ2-1, with 10 nucleotides matching TRBD1. The length of the CDR3 is 16 residues. Germline V gives CDR1 SGHAT, CDR2 FQDESV (reference sequence). With 8 bases clipped from V and 0 bases from J, the junction kept 7 bases outside the gene matches. DNA of the CDR3: TGTGCCAGCTGGGGACAGGGGTACAGCTCCTACAATGAGCAGTTCTTC. This encodes CASWGQGYSSYNEQFF.

In DNA form, the CDR3 reads TGTGCCAGCAGTCGCCCCGGTTTTGATGAAGCTTTCTTT. Amino acid sequence: CASSRPGFDEAFF. This chain connects TRBV6-5 to TRBJ1-1; D is undetermined. Germline lookup yields CDR1 MNHEY and CDR2 SVGAGI. Trimming left V 5 bases short and J 7 bases short, with 14 bases between. The CDR3 loop spans 13 amino acids.

The J gene is TRBJ2-3, the V gene TRBV5-1; TRBD2 might be the D (7 bases). Trimming removed 1 base from V and 4 bases from J, with 13 bases in between. In germline, CDR1 is SGHRS, CDR2 YFSETQ. The CDR3 has 15 residues. CDR3 bases: TGCGCCAGCAGCTTGACGGGGGGCGAGGCAGATACGCAGTATTTT. Translating gives CASSLTGGEADTQYF.

The chain is built from TRBV9 and TRBJ2-2; the match to TRBD2 covers 10 bases. The length of the CDR3 is 18 residues. Germline-derived CDR1 and CDR2 are SGDLS and YYNGEE. V shed 4 bases and J 2 bases; nucleotides not matched to a gene: 11. The CDR3 coding sequence is TGTGCCAGCAGCCCAGAGGCTAGCGGGAGAGTTAACACCGGGGAGCTGTTTTTT. Encoded protein: CASSPEASGRVNTGELFF.

The chain carries TRBV18 and TRBJ2-5; D is uncertain. Per germline, CDR1 KGHSH and CDR2 LQKENI. This CDR3 is 15 amino acids long. V shed 0 bases and J shed 1 base, with 9 bases lying between them. In DNA form, the CDR3 reads TGTGCCAGCTCACCACCGGATCCGGGCCAAGAGACCCAGTACTTC. Its translation: CASSPPDPGQETQYF.

This rearrangement joins TRBV14 to TRBJ1-6, with D unresolved. The length of the CDR3 is 13 residues. Trimming took 1 base from V and 10 from J, leaving 8 bases between them. CDR1 and CDR2 (germline): SGHDN, FVKESK. DNA for the CDR3: TGTGCCAGCAGCCAAGTATCTGGGTCACCCCTCCACTTT. It yields the protein CASSQVSGSPLHF.

The V and J genes are TRBV10-2 and TRBJ1-1, with D unresolved. The CDR3 extends over 13 amino acids. The V gene's germline CDR1 is WSHSY and CDR2 SAAADI. Trimming left V 5 bases short and J 5 bases short, with 12 bases between. The CDR3 here is CASSPGGGTEAFF. The DNA of the CDR3 is TGCGCCAGCAGTCCCGGAGGTGGGACTGAAGCTTTCTTT.

The chain carries TRBV14 and TRBJ2-1; no clear D. CDR1 and CDR2 from the germline V gene are SGHDN and FVKESK. Trimming shortened V by 0 bases and J by 9 bases, and 9 bases separated the two germline ends. The CDR3 extends over 13 amino acids. This CDR3 reads CASSQDFLREQFF. CDR3 sequence (DNA): TGTGCCAGCAGCCAAGACTTTCTACGTGAGCAGTTCTTC.

The chain carries TRBV16 and TRBJ2-1; the match to TRBD1 covers 7 bases. The V and J ends lost 3 bases and 4 bases, in that order; junction bases with no gene match: 9. This CDR3 has 16 amino acids. CDR1 is KGHSY, CDR2 FQNENV, per germline. CDR3 amino acids: CASSQLTTGAYNEQFF. As DNA, the CDR3 is TGTGCCAGCAGCCAGCTAACCACAGGGGCGTACAATGAGCAGTTCTTC.

Only one count was recorded for this clone. The chain joins TRBV11-3 to TRBJ1-1; 7 bases line up with TRBD1. V trimming: 7 bases; J trimming: 4 bases; junction bases outside the gene matches: 12. This CDR3 comprises 15 residues. CDR1 is SGHNT and CDR2 is YENEEA in the germline V gene. This CDR3 reads CASKREGARSTEAFF. In DNA, the CDR3 is TGTGCCAGCAAGAGGGAGGGGGCTCGGAGCACTGAAGCTTTCTTT.

The chain recombines TRBV29-1 with TRBJ2-1; 10 positions match TRBD1. Per the germline V gene, CDR1 is SQVTM and CDR2 is ANQGSEA. CDR3 size: 13 residues. Losses at the gene ends were 6 bases for V and 6 bases for J; bases not matched to a gene: 5. DNA for the CDR3: TGCAGCGTGACCGGGACAGGGGCCAATGAGCAGTTCTTC. It is translated as CSVTGTGANEQFF.